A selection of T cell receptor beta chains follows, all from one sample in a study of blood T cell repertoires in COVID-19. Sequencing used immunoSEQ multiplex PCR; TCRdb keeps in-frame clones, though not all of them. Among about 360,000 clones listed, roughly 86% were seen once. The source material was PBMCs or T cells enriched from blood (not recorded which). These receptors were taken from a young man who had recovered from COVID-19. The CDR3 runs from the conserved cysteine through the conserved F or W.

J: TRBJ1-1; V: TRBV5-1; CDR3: CASSFEVGNTEAFF
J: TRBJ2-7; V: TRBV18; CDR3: CASQKDRASYEQYF
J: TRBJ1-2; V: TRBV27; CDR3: CASSLSRDRVWNGYTF
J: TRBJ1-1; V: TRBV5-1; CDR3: CASSSGSTLWNTEAFF
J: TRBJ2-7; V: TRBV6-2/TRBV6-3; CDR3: CASSYRRVEEQYF
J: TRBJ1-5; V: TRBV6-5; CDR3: CASSYSNTNQPQHF
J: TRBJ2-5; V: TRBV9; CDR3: CAIRGETQYF
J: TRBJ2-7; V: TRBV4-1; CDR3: CASSQPGVSYEQYF
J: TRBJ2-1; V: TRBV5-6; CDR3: CASSEGLAGNEQFF
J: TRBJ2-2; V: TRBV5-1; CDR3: CASSLNPGGPNTGELFF
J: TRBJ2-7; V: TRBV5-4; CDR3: CASSPPGSHEQYF